These 24 T cell receptor beta chains originate from one sample sequenced in a study of T cells in women clearing cervical HPV infection. Here immunoSEQ multiplex PCR was the method, and the copy in TCRdb shows in-frame clones only, minus some. The listing contains around 24,000 clones. The sequencing input was blood buffy coat. These receptors were obtained from a woman between 18 and 69 years old with a cervical HPV16 infection that either progressed to CIN3+ or cleared (not recorded which).

Concerning this clone itself: The read falls 3 residues short of the CDR3 end, and the missing part is taken from the germline J gene. The chain links TRBV20-1 to TRBJ2-3; tentative D call: TRBD2 (6 bases). CDR3 length equals 12 residues. The germline CDR1 and CDR2 sequences are DFQATT and SNEGSKA (reference sequence). The sequenced part of the CDR3 DNA is TGCAGTGGTTGGACTATACAAGAGACG. Residues: CSGWTIQET. The entire CDR3 reads CSGWTIQETQYF.

As concerns this clone: The read ends 3 residues shy of where the CDR3 ends; the end is completed using the germline J gene. The chain couples TRBV19 to TRBJ2-7, with D perhaps TRBD1 (6 bases). The V gene's germline CDR1 is LNHDA and CDR2 SQIVND (reference sequence). V lost 5 bases and J 4 bases, leaving 9 bases between the germline ends. The CDR3 runs to 12 residues. The sequenced CDR3 bases are TGTGCCAGTAGTTACGGGACATACGAG. Translating it yields CASSYGTYE. The whole CDR3 reads CASSYGTYEQYF.

With respect to this clone: The sequence runs out 3 residues before the end of the CDR3; the remainder is reconstructed from the germline J gene. The chain employs TRBV7-9 and TRBJ2-1; 9 nucleotides match TRBD1. CDR3 size: 14 residues. CDR1 is SEHNR and CDR2 is FQNEAQ in the germline V gene (reference sequence). Trimming at V came to 5 bases and at J to 6 bases, leaving 5 bases not matched to a gene. The sequenced part of the CDR3 DNA is TGTGCCAGCAGCCGACAGGGGGGAGGCAATGAG. It is translated as CASSRQGGGNE. The full CDR3 protein reads CASSRQGGGNEQFF.

Partial CDR3 DNA: TGTGCCAGTAGTATTCTAACAGGGGACGAG. Protein product: CASSILTGDE. The entire CDR3 sequence reads CASSILTGDEQYF. J is TRBJ2-7 and V is TRBV19, with 7 bases fitting TRBD1. The sequenced fragment ends 3 residues before the CDR3 boundary, so the rest is inferred from the germline J gene. The CDR3 is 13 residues long. After removal of 3 bases from V and 5 bases from J, the junction contained 4 bases not matched to a gene. Per germline, CDR1 LNHDA and CDR2 SQIVND (reference sequence).

For this clone: The read stops 3 residues short of the end of the CDR3; the missing end is completed from the germline J gene. The rearrangement links TRBV9 to TRBJ2-3; TRBD1 matches 7 bases. Germline trimming cut 3 bases from V and 4 bases from J; bases unmatched to any gene: 5. CDR1 is SGDLS and CDR2 is YYNGEE in the germline V gene. The CDR3 covers 14 residues. The CDR3 bases that were read are TGTGCCAGCAGCGAGAGGGGGCGTCCAGATACG. Encoded protein: CASSERGRPDT. The whole CDR3 sequence is CASSERGRPDTQYF.

Comment on this clone: The CDR3 end falls 3 residues outside the read, so it is completed with the germline J gene. This chain uses TRBV7-3 with TRBJ2-5, with 8 bases matching TRBD1. The CDR3 contains 14 residues. V shed 3 bases and J 5 bases; nucleotides not matched to a gene: 5. Germline assignment: CDR1 SGHTA and CDR2 FQGTGA. The CDR3 bases that were read are TGTGCCAGCAGCTTGGAACAGGGGGAGGAGACC. The encoded protein is CASSLEQGEET. The whole CDR3 sequence is CASSLEQGEETQYF.

Turning to this clone: The CDR3 end falls 3 residues outside the read, so it is completed with the germline J gene. This chain links TRBV5-1 with TRBJ2-1; 11 bases are shared with TRBD2. This CDR3 has 16 residues. Germline values: CDR1 SGHRS, CDR2 YFSETQ. V trimming: 0 bases; J trimming: 4 bases; junction bases outside the gene matches: 3. CDR3 sequence: CASSLASGGIYNEQFF. The sequenced CDR3 bases are TGCGCCAGCAGCTTGGCTAGCGGGGGGATTTACAATGAG.

About this clone itself: The read stops 3 residues short of the end of the CDR3; the missing end is completed from the germline J gene. The rearrangement joins TRBV7-6 to TRBJ1-5; 7 positions match TRBD1. V gave up 5 bases and J gave up 7 bases; unmatched junction bases: 8. The CDR3 has 14 amino acids. Germline V CDR1 and CDR2: SGHVS, FNYEAQ. The CDR3 DNA, read in part, is TGTGCCAGCAGCCTTAACAGGGGAGGACAGCCC. It yields the protein CASSLNRGGQP. The CDR3, in full, reads CASSLNRGGQPQHF.

As concerns this clone: The read terminates 3 residues before the CDR3 end, so the remaining end is supplied by the germline J gene. The chain joins TRBV6-2 or TRBV6-3 to TRBJ2-1; 7 positions agree with TRBD1. Germline V lookup: CDR1 MNHEY, CDR2 SVGEGT. With 5 bases clipped from V and 9 bases from J, the junction kept 7 bases outside the gene matches. The CDR3 loop spans 13 amino acids. The CDR3 loop is CASSLTGAGEQFF. CDR3 DNA (partial): TGTGCCAGCAGTCTTACAGGGGCGGGTGAG.

With regard to this clone: The CDR3 end falls 3 residues outside the read, so it is completed with the germline J gene. The chain recombines TRBV5-1 with TRBJ1-6; 7 bases are a match to TRBD1. Looked up from germline, CDR1 is SGHRS and CDR2 is YFSETQ. V lost 0 bases, J lost 8 bases, and 2 bases stayed unmatched. The CDR3 has 14 residues. CDR3: CASSLDGTDSPLHF. CDR3 bases read: TGCGCCAGCAGCTTGGATGGGACAGATTCACCC.

On this clone: Read coverage stops 3 residues before the CDR3 terminus; the germline J gene supplies the remainder. The rearrangement links TRBV18 to TRBJ1-2; D is unresolved. From germline, CDR1 is KGHSH and CDR2 LQKENI. This CDR3 comprises 14 residues. This chain's CDR3 is CASSPPSRVTDYTF. The CDR3 DNA, read in part, is TGTGCCAGCTCACCACCTTCACGGGTAACCGAC. The full variable domain, rest sourced from reference TRBV18 and TRBJ1-2, is NAGVMQNPRHLVRRRGQEARLRCSPMKGHSHVYWYRQLPEEGLKFMVYLQKENIIDESGMPKERFSAEFPKEGPSILRIQQVVRGDSAAYFCASSPPSRVTDYTFGSGTRLTVV.

Comments on this clone: The read stops 3 residues short of the end of the CDR3; the missing end is completed from the germline J gene. The gene calls are TRBV7-3 and TRBJ2-1; no reliable D call. Trimming cost V 3 bases and J 5 bases, with 8 bases left between them. The CDR3 has 13 amino acids. Germline V CDR1 and CDR2: SGHTA, FQGTGA. CDR3: CASSFLYDNEQFF. The CDR3 bases that were read are TGTGCCAGCAGCTTTCTATACGACAATGAG.

Note on this clone: The CDR3 extends 3 residues past the end of the read, so its final part is completed from the germline J gene. The V call is TRBV30, the J call TRBJ1-5; 8 bases are shared with TRBD1. V trimming: 3 bases; J trimming: 9 bases; junction bases outside the gene matches: 7. Germline CDR1 GTSNPN, CDR2 SVGIG (reference sequence). This CDR3 comprises 13 residues. The CDR3: CAWRRQGMGPQHF. Partial CDR3 DNA: TGTGCCTGGAGGCGACAGGGGATGGGGCCC.

A word on this clone: The read comes to an end 3 residues before the CDR3 does, leaving the germline J gene to fill in the end. The gene calls are TRBV11-1 and TRBJ2-3; maybe TRBD1 (6 bases). CDR3 size: 14 residues. The germline CDR1 and CDR2 sequences are SGHAT and FQDESV (reference sequence). This chain's CDR3 is CASSLSGGRETQYF. The DNA read from the CDR3 is TGTGCCAGCAGCTTGTCTGGGGGCCGAGAGACG.

About this clone: Read coverage stops 3 residues before the CDR3 terminus; the germline J gene supplies the remainder. This chain uses TRBV12-3 or TRBV12-4 with TRBJ2-5; TRBD1 might be the D (5 bases). This CDR3 has 13 amino acids. V lost 5 bases and J 2 bases, leaving 9 bases between the germline ends. CDR3 loop: CASSRQLQETQYF. CDR3 DNA, as far as it was read: TGTGCCAGCAGTCGACAGTTACAAGAGACC.

With respect to this clone: The CDR3 is cut off 3 residues early in the read; its end comes from the germline J gene. The chain has TRBV19 and TRBJ2-2; 11 bases are shared with TRBD1. CDR3 length equals 14 residues. Unmatched junction bases numbered 0, after V lost 5 bases and J lost 4 bases. The germline gives CDR1 LNHDA, CDR2 SQIVND (reference sequence). CDR3: CASSGTGGTGELFF. CDR3 bases read: TGTGCCAGTAGTGGGACAGGGGGCACCGGGGAG.

Concerning this clone itself: Germline and junction disagree at one end, which may indicate a read error. Read sequence stops 3 residues before the CDR3 end, and the germline J gene provides the missing end. The chain employs TRBV7-2 and TRBJ1-2; D is undetermined. Germline lookup yields CDR1 SGHTA and CDR2 FQGNSA. CDR3 length equals 14 residues. CDR3 sequence: CASSLALAGNDYTF. Incomplete CDR3 DNA: TGTGCCAGCAGCCTAGCGCTAGCGGGGAACGAC.

Concerning this clone: One end of the junction varies from germline; a read error may be responsible. The DNA ends 3 residues before the CDR3 does, and the rest of the CDR3 is filled in from the germline J gene. The rearrangement links TRBV4-2 to TRBJ2-3; 9 bases are a match to TRBD2. Germline V gene lookup returns CDR1 LGHNA and CDR2 YNFKEQ. The CDR3 consists of 18 residues. Partial CDR3 DNA: TGCGCCAGCAGCCAAGATCACCCGGCGCGGGGGGGCACCGATACG. As protein: CASSQDHPARGGTDT. The whole CDR3 is CASSQDHPARGGTDTQYF.

A remark on this clone: The CDR3 end falls 3 residues outside the read, so it is completed with the germline J gene. The V gene is TRBV20-1, the J gene TRBJ1-2, with 8 bases aligning to TRBD1. The V segment lost 6 bases and the J segment 5 bases; nucleotides outside the gene matches: 17. The CDR3 consists of 16 residues. In germline, CDR1 is DFQATT, CDR2 SNEGSKA (reference sequence). CDR3 DNA, as far as it was read: TGCAGTGCCGCCGACATTTACAGGGGGAACCGGTATGGC. Amino acids: CSAADIYRGNRYG. The CDR3 in full is CSAADIYRGNRYGYTF.

This chain's CDR3 is CASSSGYEQYF. The DNA read from the CDR3 is TGTGCCAGCTCATCAGGCTACGAG. V gene TRBV18 combines with J gene TRBJ2-7; the D is unclear. The missing CDR3 end, 3 residues past where the read stops, is filled in from the germline J gene. The V gene lost 5 bases and the J gene lost 3 bases, with 5 bases spanning the gap. The CDR3 runs 11 residues. Germline V lookup: CDR1 KGHSH, CDR2 LQKENI.

Comment on this clone: The read ends 3 residues early relative to the CDR3; the germline J gene fills the gap. V usage is TRBV7-9 and J usage is TRBJ1-4; TRBD1 matches 7 bases. With 4 bases clipped from V and 5 bases from J, the junction kept 4 bases outside the gene matches. Germline CDR1 reads SEHNR; CDR2 reads FQNEAQ (reference sequence). The length of the CDR3 is 14 residues. CDR3 DNA (partial): TGTGCCAGCAGCTCGTCAGGGGGGAATGAAAAA. Translated, it gives CASSSSGGNEK. From start to end, the CDR3 is CASSSSGGNEKLFF.

With respect to this clone: The read ends 3 residues before the CDR3 terminus; that terminus is restored from the germline J gene. V gene TRBV2 combines with J gene TRBJ2-3; TRBD2 is a possible D gene (5 bases). V was shortened by 6 bases and J by 6 bases, with 10 bases between the two germline ends. The germline V gene has CDR1 SNHLY and CDR2 FYNNEI. The CDR3 consists of 12 residues. The covered CDR3 bases are TGTGCCAGCAGCCCCGGGGAGGATACG. This translates into CASSPGEDT. In full, the CDR3 reads CASSPGEDTQYF. Full variable domain (outside the CDR3, taken from reference TRBV2 and TRBJ2-3): EPEVTQTPSHQVTQMGQEVILRCVPISNHLYFYWYRQILGQKVEFLVSFYNNEISEKSEIFDDQFSVERPDGSNFTLKIRSTKLEDSAMYFCASSPGEDTQYFGPGTRLTVL.

About this clone itself: The sequenced fragment ends 3 residues before the CDR3 boundary, so the rest is inferred from the germline J gene. The chain couples TRBV7-6 to TRBJ2-3; weak D call: TRBD2 (6 bases). The CDR3 loop spans 15 amino acids. The germline CDR1 and CDR2 sequences are SGHVS and FNYEAQ. Trimming took off 1 base at V and 1 base at J, with 9 bases between the two ends. The CDR3 DNA, read in part, is TGTGCCAGCAGCTTAGAGGCTAGCGGCACAGATACG. It codes for CASSLEASGTDT. The entire CDR3 protein is CASSLEASGTDTQYF.

As regards this clone: The DNA ends 3 residues before the CDR3 does, and the rest of the CDR3 is filled in from the germline J gene. The chain is built from TRBV12-3 or TRBV12-4 and TRBJ2-7; the D gene is possibly TRBD1 (6 bases). This CDR3 has 16 amino acids. Trimming removed 3 bases at V and 6 bases at J, with 21 bases between. The CDR3 protein is CASSFETGTPNCEQYF. Partial CDR3 DNA: TGTGCCAGCAGTTTCGAAACCGGGACACCGAACTGCGAG.